The clone carrying this TCR beta chain was recorded once. These data belong to a study of T cells after yellow fever vaccination. In TCRdb, the 5' RACE reads were re-called with MiXCR into one record per CDR3 protein. The table has hundreds of thousands of distinct CDR3 sequences, 6.2% seen once. Unmatched junction bases numbered 5, after V lost 2 bases and J lost 5 bases. The CDR3 totals 14 residues. Per germline, CDR1 GTSNPN and CDR2 SVGIG (reference sequence). The sequenced sample was PBMCs, obtained 5 days after the yellow fever booster vaccination. This receptor was taken from a man under 40 who received the YFV17D yellow fever vaccine. The gene calls are TRBV30 and TRBJ2-1; 8 bases line up with TRBD2. CDR3 residues: CAWSRLAGHNEQFF. In nucleotides, the CDR3 is TGTGCCTGGAGTAGGTTAGCGGGACACAATGAGCAGTTCTTC.